Listed here are 13 T cell receptor beta chains from one sample, sequenced in a study of T-cell reconstitution after alpha-beta-depleted transplantation in children. TCRbeta library construction was performed incorporating unique molecular identifiers. Each CDR3 protein gets one entry after TCRdb re-called the PCR reads with MiXCR. Of about 340,000 distinct CDR3 sequences listed, around 15% are singletons. The source was PBMCs, mostly from graft donor cells, collected 360 days after TCRalphabeta/CD19-depleted stem cell transplant. These receptors all stem from a male patient between 2 and 10 years old who had a stem cell transplant for acute lymphoblastic leukemia, so the T cells may come from the graft donor.

This clonotype showed up just a few times. The V call is TRBV5-1, the J call TRBJ2-3; D remains unclear. The V and J ends lost 0 bases and 3 bases respectively, with 14 bases between them. From germline, CDR1 is SGHRS and CDR2 YFSETQ. The CDR3 consists of 16 residues. CDR3 coding DNA: TGCGCCAGCAGCTTGGAAAGGGTGCCCCCGACAGATACGCAGTATTTT. The encoded protein is CASSLERVPPTDTQYF.

This clonotype showed up just once. The genes are TRBV6-4 and TRBJ2-1; the match to TRBD2 covers 13 bases. V dropped 5 bases and J dropped 8; count of bases not matched to a gene: 18. This CDR3 spans 19 amino acids. CDR1 and CDR2 from the germline V gene are MRHNA and SNTAGT. Here the CDR3 DNA reads TGTGCCAGCAGTACCGACGGAGCCCTGGGACTAGCGGGATTGGATGAGCAGTTCTTC. It specifies CASSTDGALGLAGLDEQFF.

This chain connects TRBV7-9 to TRBJ2-7; TRBD1 agrees at 10 bases. The CDR3 is 13 amino acids. Germline V lookup: CDR1 SEHNR, CDR2 FQNEAQ (reference sequence). J gave up 7 bases and V 5 bases, and 5 bases lay outside the gene matches. CDR3 residues: CASSGGTGEEQYF. The CDR3 nucleotides are TGTGCCAGCAGCGGCGGGACAGGGGAAGAGCAGTACTTC. Full variable domain (remainder filled in from reference TRBV7-9 and TRBJ2-7): DTGVSQNPRHKITKRGQNVTFRCDPISEHNRLYWYRQTLGQGPEFLTYFQNEAQLEKSRLLSDRFSAERPKGSFSTLEIQRTEQGDSAMYLCASSGGTGEEQYFGPGTRLTVT.

The table lists this clonotype with a few counts. The V gene is TRBV10-3, the J gene TRBJ2-7, with D uncertain. The ends were cut back, 0 bases at V and 2 bases at J, with 11 bases in the middle. The germline gives CDR1 ENHRY, CDR2 SYGVKD. There are 15 residues in the CDR3. CDR3 amino acids: CAISESASQPYEQYF. The CDR3 DNA is TGTGCCATCAGTGAGTCGGCAAGCCAGCCCTACGAGCAGTACTTC.

This clonotype was seen ten or more times. The chain joins TRBV6-6 to TRBJ1-6; D uncertain. This CDR3 region has 15 residues. Trimming pared 11 bases from V and 1 base from J, leaving 15 bases between. Germline V gives CDR1 MNHNY, CDR2 SVGAGI (reference sequence). CDR3 residues: CAAHEGPSYNSPLHF. CDR3 DNA: TGTGCCGCCCACGAAGGTCCATCCTATAATTCACCCCTCCACTTT.

This clonotype was detected ten times or more. The chain combines TRBV29-1 with TRBJ2-3; 8 nucleotides agree with TRBD1. Trimming at V came to 8 bases and at J to 1 base, leaving 11 bases not matched to a gene. The germline gives CDR1 SQVTM, CDR2 ANQGSEA. The CDR3 sequence is 15 residues long. This CDR3 reads CSIIPGTGRTDTQYF. The CDR3, as DNA: TGCAGCATTATCCCGGGGACAGGACGCACAGATACGCAGTATTTT.

V is TRBV29-1 and J is TRBJ2-1; D gene unclear. This CDR3 has 11 residues. Trimming pared 5 bases from V and 5 bases from J, leaving 7 bases between. Germline values: CDR1 SQVTM, CDR2 ANQGSEA. CDR3 DNA sequence: TGCAGCGTTAACCGGGACAATGAGCAGTTCTTC. Translating gives CSVNRDNEQFF.

V is TRBV5-1 and J is TRBJ2-7; no clear D. Trimming left V 5 bases short and J 4 bases short, with 22 bases between. The CDR3 consists of 16 residues. In germline, CDR1 is SGHRS, CDR2 YFSETQ. Here the CDR3 reads CASSFSYLVPLYEQYF. The DNA of the CDR3 is TGCGCCAGCAGTTTCTCCTACCTTGTTCCTCTTTACGAGCAGTACTTC.

This clonotype was counted a few times. The chain recombines TRBV29-1 with TRBJ2-7; no clear D. The V and J ends lost 5 bases and 1 base respectively, with 12 bases between them. There are 13 residues in the CDR3. The germline gives CDR1 SQVTM, CDR2 ANQGSEA. CDR3 DNA: TGCAGCGTTAAGTATAGGATGTCCTACGAGCAGTACTTC. Amino acids: CSVKYRMSYEQYF.

Many counts were recorded for this clonotype. The rearrangement joins TRBV6-1 to TRBJ2-1; D ambiguous. From germline, CDR1 is MNHNS and CDR2 SASEGT. V was trimmed by 1 base and J by 3 bases, leaving 4 bases between them. This CDR3 spans 13 amino acids. The CDR3 loop reads CASSEGDYNEQFF. In DNA form, the CDR3 reads TGTGCCAGCAGTGAAGGGGACTACAATGAGCAGTTCTTC.

In this sample, this clonotype turned up a few times. CDR3 amino acids: CASMGDNNYEQYF. CDR3 bases: TGTGCCAGCATGGGAGACAATAACTACGAGCAGTACTTC. V usage is TRBV27 and J usage is TRBJ2-7; maybe TRBD2 (5 bases). The CDR3 is 13 amino acids. Germline V gene data show CDR1 as MNHEY and CDR2 as SMNVEV (reference sequence). Trimming removed 7 bases at V and 3 bases at J, with 13 bases between.

The V and J genes are TRBV30 and TRBJ2-1; 9 nucleotides align to TRBD2. Germline assignment: CDR1 GTSNPN and CDR2 SVGIG (reference sequence). V lost 5 bases and J lost 7; bases outside the gene matches: 9. There are 14 residues in the CDR3. CDR3 residues: CAWQPGLAANEQFF. The CDR3 DNA reads as TGTGCCTGGCAGCCGGGACTAGCTGCTAATGAGCAGTTCTTC. The full variable domain, rest sourced from reference TRBV30 and TRBJ2-1, is SQTIHQWPATLVQPVGSPLSLECTVEGTSNPNLYWYRQAAGRGLQLLFYSVGIGQISSEVPQNLSASRPQDRQFILSSKKLLLSDSGFYLCAWQPGLAANEQFFGPGTRLTVL.

This clonotype was seen at least ten times. CDR3 residues: CASSDGGVNTEAFF. The CDR3, as DNA: TGTGCCAGCAGCGACGGCGGGGTGAACACTGAAGCTTTCTTT. The chain uses TRBV9 and TRBJ1-1; no clear D. This CDR3 contains 14 residues. Trimming took off 3 bases at V and 0 bases at J, with 9 bases between the two ends. Germline assignment: CDR1 SGDLS and CDR2 YYNGEE.